The T cell receptor (beta chain) under discussion was sequenced for a study of OX40 agonist ivuxolimab in advanced cancers. Across the whole study: Administration of intravenous ivuxolimab to patients occurred every 2 weeks at 0.01 to 10 mg/kg.

Notes on the study in general: Average numbers of expanded clones were greater in CD8+ T cells than in CD4+. At 0.1 to 3.0 mg/kg, CD4+ and CD8+ blood T cells expanded clonally by week 6.

Some clones are missing from TCRdb's copy, which holds only in-frame ones; the method was immunoSEQ multiplex PCR. The table has more than 20,000 clones, about nine tenths seen once. A remark on this clone: What it binds is unknown.

The sample was CD4+ or CD8+ T cells sorted from blood, taken in a trial of the OX40 agonist ivuxolimab. The origin of this receptor is an adult with an advanced solid tumor such as melanoma, head and neck, liver or kidney cancer.

The CDR3 reads CASSLRGEAFF. The CDR3 DNA reads TGCGCCAGCAGCCTGAGGGGTGAAGCTTTCTTT. This chain links TRBV5-1 with TRBJ1-1; possibly TRBD1 for D (5 bases). Deletions cut 4 bases from V and 7 bases from J, with 8 bases between. The CDR3 covers 11 residues. CDR1 SGHRS and CDR2 YFSETQ come from the germline V gene.